Listed below are T cell receptor beta chains from one sample, sequenced in a study of blood T cell repertoires in COVID-19. The repertoire was sequenced with immunoSEQ multiplex PCR; TCRdb's copy has only in-frame clones and lacks some. The repertoire holds 150,000 to 200,000 clones, with approximately 83% as singletons. The sample taken for sequencing was peripheral blood. The receptors derive from a human donor with active or convalescent COVID-19. The donor label of this sample is uncertain. The CDR3 runs from the conserved cysteine through the conserved F or W. D genes are given only for firm matches.

TRBJ1-1	NA	TRBV28	CASSLWGPNTEAFF
TRBJ2-1	NA	TRBV7-3	CASSLRDSSRYNEQFF
TRBJ1-2	NA	TRBV6-2/TRBV6-3	CASSYSLRVLDRGYTF
TRBJ1-6	TRBD1	TRBV4-3	CASSHAGTATPLHF
TRBJ2-7	TRBD2	TRBV5-4	CASSLHSGGTSYEQYF
TRBJ2-1	NA	TRBV7-9	CASSLDRSGGKFF
TRBJ2-2	TRBD1	TRBV5-4	CASSPADRGYGGELFF
TRBJ1-1	TRBD1	TRBV30	CAWSAQKGARAEAFF
TRBJ2-3	TRBD1	TRBV5-4	CATQAGTGGTDTQYF
TRBJ2-7	NA	TRBV15	CATSRDLSLYEQYF